This TCR beta chain was sequenced for a study of T cells after yellow fever vaccination. Germline V CDR1 and CDR2: MDHEN, SYDVKM. V was shortened by 6 bases and J by 2 bases, with 14 bases between the two germline ends. This CDR3 comprises 14 residues. In its sample, this clonotype was seen a few times. Conversion of TCR transcripts into cDNA relied on 5'RACE template switching, which added a universal primer site and UMIs. In TCRdb, the 5' RACE reads were re-called with MiXCR into one record per CDR3 protein. The data hold a few hundred thousand distinct CDR3 sequences, with 6.2% observed a single time.

This sample comprised PBMCs, obtained 5 days after the yellow fever booster vaccination. The genes are TRBV28 and TRBJ2-7; D is unclear. The TCR was taken from a man younger than 45 who received the YFV17D yellow fever vaccine. The CDR3 is CASRPGPGPYEQYF. Here the CDR3 DNA reads TGTGCCAGCAGGCCGGGTCCCGGGCCCTACGAGCAGTACTTC.